This T cell receptor (beta chain) derives from a study of shared clonotypes between healthy human individuals. Study-level information: Each donor's CD8 memory used one plate, CD8 naive two, each CD4 subset three. Findings of the study overall: Of the naive CD4 clonotypes, around 4.7% were shared across several donors. Represented diversity (both genetic and exposure-history) was limited by the small number of donors.

For this clone: Its antigen remains unknown. Other DNA sequences in this specimen translate into the identical CDR3.

CD4+ cells were split into CD45RA+ naive and CD45RA-negative memory subsets. Trimming pared 0 bases from V and 3 bases from J, leaving 8 bases between. CDR1 GTSNPN and CDR2 SVGIG come from the germline V gene (reference sequence). This CDR3 spans 13 amino acids. The repertoire was sequenced with immunoSEQ multiplex PCR; TCRdb's copy has only in-frame clones and lacks some. Of approximately 720,000 clones detected, approximately 79% appear once; the ten largest clones hold less than 2%. The V and J genes are TRBV30 and TRBJ1-1, with D uncertain. The source of this sequence is a woman aged 25 to 45 in good health. Sequencing was done on a sample of memory CD4+ T cells sorted from blood. Described subset: CD45RA-negative fraction. The CDR3 sequence is CAWSVSEYTEAFF. DNA of the CDR3: TGTGCCTGGAGTGTATCGGAGTACACTGAAGCTTTCTTT.